This T cell receptor beta chain comes out of a study of low-dose radiotherapy and immunotherapy resistance in tumors. The overall study: Per fraction, Cohort 2 was given 1 Gy every two weeks, accumulating a total of 13 Gy over 26 weeks. Daily oral aspirin at 300 mg began on cycle 1 day 1 and lasted four cycles.

Covering alpha and beta chains, TRAV- and TRBV-specific primers were used for the first-strand cDNA. The PCR that amplified TCRs ran for about 20 cycles, relying on a constant-region primer and a V-primer adapter. Each CDR3 protein gets one entry after TCRdb re-called the reads with MiXCR. The repertoire holds under 90,000 distinct CDR3 sequences, with roughly 19% as singletons. The germline V gene has CDR1 MGHRA and CDR2 YSYEKL. V was pared by 1 base and J by 2 bases, with 13 bases between. The CDR3 length is 16 residues. Noted time point: before trial treatment. Each donor was administered nivolumab, ipilimumab, aspirin, low-dose cyclophosphamide and low-dose radiotherapy. This clonotype was counted at least ten times.

The V call is TRBV4-1, the J call TRBJ2-3; a weak D match, TRBD1 (5 bases). Sequenced here: PBMCs, sampled before treatment. The source is a male donor with prostate cancer. The CDR3 nucleotides read TGCGCCAGCAGCCAAGGTCCTCCCAGGGTCACAGATACGCAGTATTTT. Amino acid sequence: CASSQGPPRVTDTQYF.